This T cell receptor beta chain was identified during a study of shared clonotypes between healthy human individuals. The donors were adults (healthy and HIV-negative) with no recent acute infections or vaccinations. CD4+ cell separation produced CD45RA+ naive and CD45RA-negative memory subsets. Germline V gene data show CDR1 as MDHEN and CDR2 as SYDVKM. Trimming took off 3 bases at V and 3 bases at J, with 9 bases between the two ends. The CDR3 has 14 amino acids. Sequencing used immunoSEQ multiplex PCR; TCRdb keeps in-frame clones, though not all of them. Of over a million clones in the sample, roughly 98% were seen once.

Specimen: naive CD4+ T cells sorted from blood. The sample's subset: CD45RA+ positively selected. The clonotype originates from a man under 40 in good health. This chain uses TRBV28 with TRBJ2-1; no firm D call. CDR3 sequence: CASSFRSNYNEQFF. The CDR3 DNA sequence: TGTGCCAGCAGTTTTCGGTCTAACTACAATGAGCAGTTCTTC.